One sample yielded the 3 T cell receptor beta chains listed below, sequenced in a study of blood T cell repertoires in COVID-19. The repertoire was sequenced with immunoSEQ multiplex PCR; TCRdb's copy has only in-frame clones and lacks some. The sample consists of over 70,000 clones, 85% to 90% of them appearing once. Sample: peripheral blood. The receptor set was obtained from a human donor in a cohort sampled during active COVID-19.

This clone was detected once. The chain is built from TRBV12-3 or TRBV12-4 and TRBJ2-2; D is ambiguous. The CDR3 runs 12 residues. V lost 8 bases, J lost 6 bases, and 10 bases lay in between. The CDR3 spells CASVPEAGELFF. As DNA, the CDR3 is TGTGCCAGCGTCCCCGAGGCCGGGGAGCTGTTTTTT.

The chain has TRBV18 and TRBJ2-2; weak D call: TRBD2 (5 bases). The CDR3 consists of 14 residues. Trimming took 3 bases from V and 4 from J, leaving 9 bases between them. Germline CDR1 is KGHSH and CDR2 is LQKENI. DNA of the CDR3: TGTGCCAGCTCACCGCCCGGGGTCACCGGGGAGCTGTTTTTT. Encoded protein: CASSPPGVTGELFF.

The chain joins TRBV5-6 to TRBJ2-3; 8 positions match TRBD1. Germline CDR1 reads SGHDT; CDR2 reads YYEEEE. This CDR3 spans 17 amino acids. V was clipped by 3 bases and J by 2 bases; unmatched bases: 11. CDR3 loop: CASSSRRGQAATDTQYF. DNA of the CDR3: TGTGCCAGCAGCTCTCGCCGGGGACAGGCCGCCACAGATACGCAGTATTTT.